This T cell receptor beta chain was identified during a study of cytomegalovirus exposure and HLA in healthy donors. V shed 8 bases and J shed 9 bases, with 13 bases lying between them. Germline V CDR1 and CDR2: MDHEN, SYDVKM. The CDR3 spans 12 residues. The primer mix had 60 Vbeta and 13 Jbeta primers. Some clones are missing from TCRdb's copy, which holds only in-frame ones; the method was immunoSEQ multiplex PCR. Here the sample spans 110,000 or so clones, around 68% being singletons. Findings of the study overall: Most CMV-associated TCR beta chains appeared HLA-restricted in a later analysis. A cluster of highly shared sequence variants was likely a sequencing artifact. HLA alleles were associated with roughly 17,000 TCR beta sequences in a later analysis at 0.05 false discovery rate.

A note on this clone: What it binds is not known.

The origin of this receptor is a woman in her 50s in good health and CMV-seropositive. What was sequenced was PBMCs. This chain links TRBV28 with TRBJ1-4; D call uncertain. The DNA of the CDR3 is TGTGCCAGCCGCCAATTGGCCCAAAAACTGTTTTTT. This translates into CASRQLAQKLFF.